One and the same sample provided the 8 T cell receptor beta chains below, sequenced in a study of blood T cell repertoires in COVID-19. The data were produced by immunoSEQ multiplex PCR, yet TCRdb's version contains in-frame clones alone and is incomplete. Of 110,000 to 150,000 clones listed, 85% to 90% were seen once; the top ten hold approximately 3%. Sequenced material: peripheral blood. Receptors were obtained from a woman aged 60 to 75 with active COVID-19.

The CDR3 here is CAISLSGAYNEQFF. The CDR3 DNA reads as TGTGCCATCAGTCTAAGCGGGGCCTACAATGAGCAGTTCTTC. The chain has TRBV10-3 and TRBJ2-1; 7 bases map to TRBD2. With 5 bases clipped from V and 2 bases from J, the junction kept 3 bases outside the gene matches. The CDR3 spans 14 residues. CDR1 is ENHRY, CDR2 SYGVKD, per germline.

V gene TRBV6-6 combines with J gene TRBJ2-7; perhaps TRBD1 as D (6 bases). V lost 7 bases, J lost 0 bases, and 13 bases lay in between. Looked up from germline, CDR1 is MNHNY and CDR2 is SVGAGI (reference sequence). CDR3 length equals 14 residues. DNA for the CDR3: TGTGCCAGCACCCAAAGGGGGACCTCCTACGAGCAGTACTTC. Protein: CASTQRGTSYEQYF.

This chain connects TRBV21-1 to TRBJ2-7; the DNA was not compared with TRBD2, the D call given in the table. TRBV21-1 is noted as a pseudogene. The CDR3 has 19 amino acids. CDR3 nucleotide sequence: TGTGCCAGCACCGCAAAGAGGTCTAGCGGGAACAGTTTCCTCTCTAAGCAGTACTTC. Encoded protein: CASTAKRSSGNSFLSKQYF.

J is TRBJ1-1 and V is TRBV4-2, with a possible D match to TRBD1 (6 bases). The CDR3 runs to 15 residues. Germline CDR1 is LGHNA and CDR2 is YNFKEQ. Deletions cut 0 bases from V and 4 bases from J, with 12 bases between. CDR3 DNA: TGTGCCAGCAGCCAAGAGTTACAGGGCATCACTGAAGCTTTCTTT. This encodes CASSQELQGITEAFF.

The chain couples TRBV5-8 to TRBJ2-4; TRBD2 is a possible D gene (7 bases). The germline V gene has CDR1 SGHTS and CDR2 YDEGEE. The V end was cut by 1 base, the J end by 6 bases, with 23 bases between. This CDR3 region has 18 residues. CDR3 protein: CASSLSKGGASMGNIQYF. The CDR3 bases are TGTGCCAGCAGCTTGTCTAAGGGGGGGGCGTCCATGGGAAACATTCAGTACTTC.

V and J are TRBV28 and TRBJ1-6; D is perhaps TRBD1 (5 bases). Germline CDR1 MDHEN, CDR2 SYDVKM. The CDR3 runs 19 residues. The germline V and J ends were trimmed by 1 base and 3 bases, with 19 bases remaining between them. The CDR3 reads CASSLYPPAGKFYNSPLHF. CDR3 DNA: TGTGCCAGCAGTTTATACCCCCCCGCAGGGAAGTTCTATAATTCACCCCTCCACTTT.

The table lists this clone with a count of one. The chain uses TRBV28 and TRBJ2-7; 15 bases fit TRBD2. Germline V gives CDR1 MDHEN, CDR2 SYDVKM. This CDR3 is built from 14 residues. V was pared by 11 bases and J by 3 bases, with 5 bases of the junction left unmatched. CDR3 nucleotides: TGTGCCGGCGGGACTAGCGGGAGGAACTACGAGCAGTACTTC. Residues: CAGGTSGRNYEQYF.

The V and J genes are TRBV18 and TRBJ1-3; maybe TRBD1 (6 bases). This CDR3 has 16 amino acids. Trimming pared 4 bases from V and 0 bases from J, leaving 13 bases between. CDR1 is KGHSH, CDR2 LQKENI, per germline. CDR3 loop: CASSRTTGSSGNTIYF. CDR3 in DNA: TGTGCCAGCTCACGTACCACAGGGAGCTCTGGAAACACCATATATTTT.